The rows below give T cell receptor beta chains drawn from one sample of a study of T cells in localized non-small cell lung cancer. The data were produced by immunoSEQ multiplex PCR, yet TCRdb's version contains in-frame clones alone and is incomplete. Of about 82,000 clones in the sample, around 80% were seen once. Sequences were derived from PBMCs, sampled before any cancer treatment. These receptors came from a man aged 35 to 70 with stage II squamous cell lung carcinoma. The CDR3 runs from the conserved cysteine through the conserved F or W. The D gene is left open where the match is weak. Clone size, where shown, is once, few, many, or a class for clones that have expanded.

CDR3 protein | CDR3 DNA | V gene | D gene | clone size | J gene
CASSSQGSANQPQHF | TGTGCCAGCAGCTCCCAGGGGTCGGCGAATCAGCCCCAGCATTTT | TRBV7-2 | . | many | TRBJ1-5
CASSTDHNQPQHF | TGTGCCAGCAGCACGGACCACAATCAGCCCCAGCATTTT | TRBV5-5 | . | . | TRBJ1-5
CASSSRDRVYEQYF | TGTGCCAGCAGCTCCCGGGACAGGGTCTACGAGCAGTACTTC | TRBV11-2 | TRBD1 | . | TRBJ2-7
CASSLAGRPNEQFF | TGTGCCAGCAGCTTGGCGGGGCGCCCCAATGAGCAGTTCTTC | TRBV5-6 | . | . | TRBJ2-1
CASSFDHTSILAGGRETQYF | TGTGCCAGCAGTTTTGACCACACCTCCATACTAGCGGGAGGACGAGAGACCCAGTACTTC | TRBV28 | TRBD2 | . | TRBJ2-5
CASSPDEGDTQYF | TGCGCCAGCAGCCCGGATGAAGGAGATACGCAGTATTTT | TRBV4-1 | . | . | TRBJ2-3
CASSQPGLAGGRPRGTGELFF | TGCGCCAGCAGCCAACCGGGACTAGCGGGGGGGCGACCGCGCGGAACCGGGGAGCTGTTTTTT | TRBV4-1 | TRBD2 | few | TRBJ2-2
CASSPGVTGPYEQYF | TGTGCCAGCAGCCCGGGGGTGACAGGCCCTTACGAGCAGTACTTC | TRBV4-2 | . | few | TRBJ2-7
CASSFMKSTSARGEQYF | TGTGCCAGCAGCTTCATGAAATCCACTAGCGCGAGGGGCGAGCAGTACTTC | TRBV5-4 | TRBD2 | . | TRBJ2-7
CASTLQGGNQPQHF | TGTGCCAGCACTTTACAGGGGGGTAATCAGCCCCAGCATTTT | TRBV2 | TRBD1 | few | TRBJ1-5
CASSYIGGGPYNEQFF | TGTGCCAGCAGTTACATTGGCGGGGGGCCCTACAATGAGCAGTTCTTC | TRBV6-5 | TRBD2 | . | TRBJ2-1
CASSPGRDRPYEQYF | TGTGCCAGCAGCCCAGGCCGGGACAGGCCCTACGAGCAGTACTTC | TRBV9 | TRBD1 | . | TRBJ2-7
CSAGQGSNTIYF | TGCAGCGCGGGACAGGGGTCAAACACCATATATTTT | TRBV29-1 | TRBD1 | . | TRBJ1-3
CASSLWGQHNEQFF | TGTGCCAGCAGCTTGTGGGGGCAACACAATGAGCAGTTCTTC | TRBV5-5 | . | . | TRBJ2-1
CASRYRDRVGGNTIYF | TGTGCCAGCAGGTACCGGGACAGGGTTGGAGGAAACACCATATATTTT | TRBV28 | TRBD1 | . | TRBJ1-3
CASSLSGGSNQPQHF | TGTGCCAGCAGTTTATCGGGGGGTAGCAATCAGCCCCAGCATTTT | TRBV27 | . | few | TRBJ1-5
CASSGSPGSPLHF | TGTGCCAGCAGCGGGTCGCCAGGTTCACCCCTCCACTTT | TRBV6-1 | . | many | TRBJ1-6
CASSIGGGASYEQYF | TGTGCCAGTAGTATCGGCGGGGGGGCCTCCTACGAGCAGTACTTC | TRBV19 | TRBD2 | . | TRBJ2-7
CASSQDQVSGTYNEQFF | TGCGCCAGCAGCCAAGATCAAGTTAGCGGTACCTACAATGAGCAGTTCTTC | TRBV4-1 | . | . | TRBJ2-1
CASSHWHRDQETQYF | TGCGCCAGCAGCCATTGGCACAGGGACCAAGAGACCCAGTACTTC | TRBV4-3 | . | . | TRBJ2-5
CASSLRLGTDTQYF | TGTGCCAGCAGTCTCAGACTAGGAACAGATACGCAGTATTTT | TRBV6-5 | . | . | TRBJ2-3
CASSLNPFSNQPQHF | TGTGCCAGCAGCTTGAACCCATTTAGCAATCAGCCCCAGCATTTT | TRBV5-6 | . | . | TRBJ1-5
CASSDPPSIFIKGYTF | TGTGCCAGCAGTGACCCACCTAGTATATTCATAAAGGGCTACACCTTC | TRBV6-4 | . | once | TRBJ1-2
CASSPDTFGGELFF | TGTGCCAGCAGTCCGGACACCTTCGGAGGGGAGCTGTTTTTT | TRBV27 | . | . | TRBJ2-2
CASSNTGSNYGYTF | TGTGCCAGCAGTAATACCGGGAGTAACTATGGCTACACCTTC | TRBV5-6 | . | . | TRBJ1-2
CASSQDGAGGNEKLFF | TGTGCCAGCAGCCAAGATGGGGCCGGCGGTAATGAAAAACTGTTTTTT | TRBV4-2 | . | . | TRBJ1-4
CASKSGGGQTGELFF | TGTGCCAGCAAAAGCGGAGGGGGCCAAACCGGGGAGCTGTTTTTT | TRBV6-4 | . | . | TRBJ2-2
CASSLQGASTEAFF | TGTGCCAGCAGCCTTCAGGGGGCGAGCACTGAAGCTTTCTTT | TRBV7-9 | TRBD1 | few | TRBJ1-1
CASSWGTVSYEQYF | TGTGCCAGCTCCTGGGGGACAGTCTCCTACGAGCAGTACTTC | TRBV18 | TRBD1 | once | TRBJ2-7
CASSYREWENQPQHF | TGTGCCAGTAGTTACCGGGAATGGGAAAATCAGCCCCAGCATTTT | TRBV19 | . | once | TRBJ1-5
CSVAVRVNSYEQYF | TGCAGCGTTGCTGTAAGAGTGAACTCCTACGAGCAGTACTTC | TRBV29-1 | . | . | TRBJ2-7
CASTPTLSYGYTF | TGTGCCAGCACCCCGACACTTTCCTATGGCTACACCTTC | TRBV14 | . | . | TRBJ1-2
CASSSSGIANEQFF | TGTGCCAGCAGCTCCAGCGGGATTGCGAATGAGCAGTTCTTC | TRBV7-2 | TRBD2 | . | TRBJ2-1
CASSPRGIDTEAFF | TGTGCCAGCTCACCACGGGGGATTGACACTGAAGCTTTCTTT | TRBV18 | . | . | TRBJ1-1
CASSQEKSSNQPQHF | TGTGCCAGCAGCCAAGAAAAAAGTAGCAATCAGCCCCAGCATTTT | TRBV4-2 | . | . | TRBJ1-5
CASSLDLGYEQFF | TGTGCCAGCAGCTTGGACCTAGGGTATGAGCAGTTCTTC | TRBV7-8 | . | . | TRBJ2-1
CASSQGLARSSYNEQFF | TGCGCCAGCAGCCAAGGGCTCGCTAGGAGCTCCTACAATGAGCAGTTCTTC | TRBV4-1 | . | . | TRBJ2-1
CSVLVAGGQPQHF | TGCAGCGTTCTAGTAGCCGGAGGGCAGCCCCAGCATTTT | TRBV29-1 | . | . | TRBJ1-5
CASSSQQGPNQPQHF | TGTGCCAGCAGCTCGCAACAGGGGCCCAATCAGCCCCAGCATTTT | TRBV7-9 | TRBD1 | . | TRBJ1-5
CASSPTGYGQPQHF | TGTGCCAGTAGTCCTACAGGGTACGGTCAGCCCCAGCATTTT | TRBV19 | . | . | TRBJ1-5
CASSQAGTLNTEAFF | TGTGCCAGCTCACAGGCCGGGACATTGAACACTGAAGCTTTCTTT | TRBV18 | . | . | TRBJ1-1
CASSPPRTDLEQYF | TGTGCCAGCAGCCCCCCCCGGACCGACCTCGAGCAGTACTTC | TRBV5-5 | . | . | TRBJ2-7
CASSQGGTGELFF | TGCGCCAGCAGTCAGGGGGGTACCGGGGAGCTGTTTTTT | TRBV5-1 | . | . | TRBJ2-2
CASSYNIRLNTEAFF | TGTGCCAGCAGTTACAATATCCGATTGAACACTGAAGCTTTCTTT | TRBV6-6 | . | . | TRBJ1-1
CASSPDRRRPPLHF | TGTGCCAGCAGCCCGGACAGGCGACGGCCACCCCTCCACTTT | TRBV7-2 | TRBD1 | . | TRBJ1-6
CASRGGGETQYF | TGTGCCAGCAGGGGAGGAGGCGAGACCCAGTACTTC | TRBV6-1 | . | . | TRBJ2-5
CASSLGDRNRMNTEAFF | TGTGCCAGCAGCTTAGGGGACAGAAATCGCATGAACACTGAAGCTTTCTTT | TRBV11-2 | TRBD1 | . | TRBJ1-1
CASSLEQSDTQYF | TGTGCCAGCAGCTTAGAACAGTCAGATACGCAGTATTTT | TRBV5-4 | . | . | TRBJ2-3
CATSRERLHLYNEQFF | TGTGCCACCAGCAGGGAGAGGTTACATCTATACAATGAGCAGTTCTTC | TRBV15 | . | . | TRBJ2-1
CASRPLTGLPEAFF | TGTGCCAGCAGACCCCTGACAGGGCTCCCTGAAGCTTTCTTT | TRBV5-4 | TRBD1 | . | TRBJ1-1
CASSLVGQAYNEQFF | TGCGCCAGCAGCTTGGTCGGACAAGCCTACAATGAGCAGTTCTTC | TRBV5-1 | . | . | TRBJ2-1
CASSVIPGTDTQYF | TGTGCCAGCAGCGTGATTCCTGGCACAGATACGCAGTATTTT | TRBV9 | . | . | TRBJ2-3
CASSQRSWREHNSPLHF | TGCGCCAGCAGCCAGAGGTCCTGGCGAGAACATAATTCACCCCTCCACTTT | TRBV4-1 | . | . | TRBJ1-6